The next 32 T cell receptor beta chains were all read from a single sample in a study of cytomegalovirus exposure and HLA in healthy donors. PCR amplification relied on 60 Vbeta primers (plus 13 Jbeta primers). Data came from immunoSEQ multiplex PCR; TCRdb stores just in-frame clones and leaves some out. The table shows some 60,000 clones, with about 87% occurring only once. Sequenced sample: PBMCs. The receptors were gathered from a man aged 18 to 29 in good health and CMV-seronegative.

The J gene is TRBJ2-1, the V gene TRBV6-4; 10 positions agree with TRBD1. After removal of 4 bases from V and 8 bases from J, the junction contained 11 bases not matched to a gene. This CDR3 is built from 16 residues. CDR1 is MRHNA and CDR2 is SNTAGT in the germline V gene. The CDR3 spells CASSGGQGPFGDEQFF. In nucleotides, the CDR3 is TGTGCCAGCAGTGGGGGACAGGGGCCTTTTGGGGATGAGCAGTTCTTC.

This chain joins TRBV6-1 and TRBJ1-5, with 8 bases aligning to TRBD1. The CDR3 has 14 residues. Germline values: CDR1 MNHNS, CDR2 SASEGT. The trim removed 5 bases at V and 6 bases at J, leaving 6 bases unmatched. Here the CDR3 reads CASSLGQGAQPQHF. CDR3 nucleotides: TGTGCCAGCAGTCTAGGGCAGGGGGCTCAGCCCCAGCATTTT.

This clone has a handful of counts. In DNA form, the CDR3 reads TGTGCCAGCAGCTTGCAGGGGTATGAGCAGTTCTTC. Protein sequence: CASSLQGYEQFF. The chain carries TRBV5-6 and TRBJ2-1; D might be TRBD1 (6 bases). The CDR3 contains 12 residues. The V end lost 1 base, the J end lost 8 bases, and 7 bases lay between the germline ends. CDR1 SGHDT and CDR2 YYEEEE come from the germline V gene.

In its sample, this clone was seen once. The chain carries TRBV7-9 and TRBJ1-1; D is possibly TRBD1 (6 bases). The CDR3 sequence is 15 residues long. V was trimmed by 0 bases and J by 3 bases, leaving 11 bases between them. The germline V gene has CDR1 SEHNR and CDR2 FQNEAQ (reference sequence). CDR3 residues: CASSLATGKDTEAFF. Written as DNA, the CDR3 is TGTGCCAGCAGCTTAGCCACAGGGAAAGACACTGAAGCTTTCTTT. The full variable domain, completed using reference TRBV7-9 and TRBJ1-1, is DTGVSQNPRHKITKRGQNVTFRCDPISEHNRLYWYRQTLGQGPEFLTYFQNEAQLEKSRLLSDRFSAERPKGSFSTLEIQRTEQGDSAMYLCASSLATGKDTEAFFGQGTRLTVV.

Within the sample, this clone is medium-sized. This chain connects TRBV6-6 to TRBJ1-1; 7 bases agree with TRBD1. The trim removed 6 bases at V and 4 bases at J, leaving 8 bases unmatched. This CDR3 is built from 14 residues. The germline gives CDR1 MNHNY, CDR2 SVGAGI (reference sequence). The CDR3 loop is CASSPPTGATEAFF. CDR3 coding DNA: TGTGCCAGCAGCCCTCCAACAGGGGCCACTGAAGCTTTCTTT.

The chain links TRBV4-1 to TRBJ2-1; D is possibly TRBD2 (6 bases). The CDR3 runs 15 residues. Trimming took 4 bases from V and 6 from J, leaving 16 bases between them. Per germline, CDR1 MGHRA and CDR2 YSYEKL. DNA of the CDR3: TGCGCCAGCAGCCTCCCCCGGACGGAGGGCAATGAGCAGTTCTTC. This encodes CASSLPRTEGNEQFF.

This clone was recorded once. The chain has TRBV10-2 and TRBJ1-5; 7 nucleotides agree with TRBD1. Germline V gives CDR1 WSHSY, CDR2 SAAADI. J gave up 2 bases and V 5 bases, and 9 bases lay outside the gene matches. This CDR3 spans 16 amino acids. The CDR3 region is CASSPQGITGNQPQHF. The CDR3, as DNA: TGCGCCAGCAGTCCACAGGGGATTACCGGCAATCAGCCCCAGCATTTT.

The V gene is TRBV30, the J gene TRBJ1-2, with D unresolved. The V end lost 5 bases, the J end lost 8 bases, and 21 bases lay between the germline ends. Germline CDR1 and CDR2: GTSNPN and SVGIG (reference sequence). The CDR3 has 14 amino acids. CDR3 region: CAWAPPSQPWGYTF. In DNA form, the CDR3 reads TGTGCCTGGGCCCCCCCCAGTCAACCCTGGGGCTACACCTTC. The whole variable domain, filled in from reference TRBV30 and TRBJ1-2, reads SQTIHQWPATLVQPVGSPLSLECTVEGTSNPNLYWYRQAAGRGLQLLFYSVGIGQISSEVPQNLSASRPQDRQFILSSKKLLLSDSGFYLCAWAPPSQPWGYTFGSGTRLTVV.

CDR3 protein: CASSKDRANSYEQYF. The CDR3 DNA is TGTGCCAGCAGTAAAGACAGGGCGAACTCCTACGAGCAGTACTTC. The chain has TRBV28 and TRBJ2-7; 7 bases are shared with TRBD1. CDR1 and CDR2 (germline): MDHEN, SYDVKM. Trimming cost V 5 bases and J 0 bases; bases outside gene matches: 7. This CDR3 is built from 15 residues.

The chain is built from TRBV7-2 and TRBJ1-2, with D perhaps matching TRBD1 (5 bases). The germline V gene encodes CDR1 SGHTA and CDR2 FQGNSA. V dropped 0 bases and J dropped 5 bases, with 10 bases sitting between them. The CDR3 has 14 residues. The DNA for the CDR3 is TGTGCCAGCAGCTTAGCGACAGTATGGTATGGCTACACCTTC. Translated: CASSLATVWYGYTF.

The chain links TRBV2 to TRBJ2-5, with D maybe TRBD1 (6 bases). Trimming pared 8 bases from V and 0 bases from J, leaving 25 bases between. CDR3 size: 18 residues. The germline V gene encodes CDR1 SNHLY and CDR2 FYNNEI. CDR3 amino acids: CASGQGSNTHPYQETQYF. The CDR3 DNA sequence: TGTGCCAGCGGGCAGGGGTCGAATACTCACCCGTACCAAGAGACCCAGTACTTC. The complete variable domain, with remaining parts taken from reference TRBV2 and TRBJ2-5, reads EPEVTQTPSHQVTQMGQEVILRCVPISNHLYFYWYRQILGQKVEFLVSFYNNEISEKSEIFDDQFSVERPDGSNFTLKIRSTKLEDSAMYFCASGQGSNTHPYQETQYFGPGTRLLVL.

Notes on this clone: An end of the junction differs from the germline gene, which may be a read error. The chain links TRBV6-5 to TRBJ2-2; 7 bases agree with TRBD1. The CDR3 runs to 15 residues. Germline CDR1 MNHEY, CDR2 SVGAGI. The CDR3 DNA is TGTGCCAGCACTTACGGGACAGCTAACACCGGGGAGCTGTTTTTT. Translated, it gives CASTYGTANTGELFF.

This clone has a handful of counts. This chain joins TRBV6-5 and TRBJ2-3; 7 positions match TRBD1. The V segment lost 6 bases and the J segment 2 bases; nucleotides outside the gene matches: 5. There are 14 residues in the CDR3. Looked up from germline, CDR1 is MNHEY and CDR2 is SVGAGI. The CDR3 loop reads CASSRGQYTDTQYF. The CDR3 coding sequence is TGTGCCAGCAGCAGGGGACAGTACACAGATACGCAGTATTTT.

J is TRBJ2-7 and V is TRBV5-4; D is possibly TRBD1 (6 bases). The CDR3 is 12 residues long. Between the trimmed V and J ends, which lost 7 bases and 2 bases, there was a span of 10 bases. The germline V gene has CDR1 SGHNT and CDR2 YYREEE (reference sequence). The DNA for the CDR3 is TGTGCCAGCTCCACAGGGACCTACGAGCAGTACTTC. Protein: CASSTGTYEQYF.

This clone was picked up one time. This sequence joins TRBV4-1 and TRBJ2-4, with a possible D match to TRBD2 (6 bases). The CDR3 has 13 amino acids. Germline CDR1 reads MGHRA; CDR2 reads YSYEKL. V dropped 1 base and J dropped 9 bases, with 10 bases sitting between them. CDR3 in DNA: TGCGCCAGCAGCCAAGGGGGAGGCGGCATTCAGTACTTC. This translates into CASSQGGGGIQYF.

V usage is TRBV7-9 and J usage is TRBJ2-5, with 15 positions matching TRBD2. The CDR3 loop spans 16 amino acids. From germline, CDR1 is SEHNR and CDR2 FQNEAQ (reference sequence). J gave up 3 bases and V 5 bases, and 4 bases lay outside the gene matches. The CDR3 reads CASSTGLAGGKETQYF. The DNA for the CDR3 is TGTGCCAGCAGCACAGGACTAGCGGGGGGGAAAGAGACCCAGTACTTC.

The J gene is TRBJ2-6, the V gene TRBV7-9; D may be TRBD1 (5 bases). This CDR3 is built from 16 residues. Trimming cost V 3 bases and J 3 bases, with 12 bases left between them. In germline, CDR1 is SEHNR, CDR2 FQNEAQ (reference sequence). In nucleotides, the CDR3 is TGTGCCAGCAGCTTCAGGGCCACCGGTGGGGCCAACGTCCTGACTTTC. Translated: CASSFRATGGANVLTF.

The CDR3 sequence: CASSATWTGASEEQYF. The CDR3 coding sequence is TGTGCCAGCAGCGCGACTTGGACAGGGGCCTCGGAGGAGCAGTACTTC. The V and J genes are TRBV9 and TRBJ2-7, with 9 positions matching TRBD1. Germline CDR1 is SGDLS and CDR2 is YYNGEE. Trimming at V came to 3 bases and at J to 7 bases, leaving 14 bases not matched to a gene. The CDR3 has 16 residues.

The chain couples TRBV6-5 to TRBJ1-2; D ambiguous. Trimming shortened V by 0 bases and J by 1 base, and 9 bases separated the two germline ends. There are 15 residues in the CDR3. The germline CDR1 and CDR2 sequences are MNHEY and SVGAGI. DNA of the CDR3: TGTGCCAGCAGTTACTCAGAGGATGGTAACTATGGCTACACCTTC. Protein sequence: CASSYSEDGNYGYTF.

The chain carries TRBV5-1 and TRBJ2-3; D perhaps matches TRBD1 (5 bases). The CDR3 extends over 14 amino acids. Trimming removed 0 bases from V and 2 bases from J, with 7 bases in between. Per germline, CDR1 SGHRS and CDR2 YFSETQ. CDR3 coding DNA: TGCGCCAGCAGCTTGGGACAGAACACAGATACGCAGTATTTT. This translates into CASSLGQNTDTQYF.

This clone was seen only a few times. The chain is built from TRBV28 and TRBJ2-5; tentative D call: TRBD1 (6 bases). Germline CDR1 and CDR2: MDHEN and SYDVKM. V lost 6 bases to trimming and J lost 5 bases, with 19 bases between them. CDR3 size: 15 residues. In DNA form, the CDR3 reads TGTGCCAGCAGCGAACCCAAAGGACAGAAGGAGACCCAGTACTTC. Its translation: CASSEPKGQKETQYF.

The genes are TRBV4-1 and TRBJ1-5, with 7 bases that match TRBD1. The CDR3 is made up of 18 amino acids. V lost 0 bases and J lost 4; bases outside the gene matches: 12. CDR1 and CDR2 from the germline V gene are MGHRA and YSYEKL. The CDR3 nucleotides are TGCGCCAGCAGCCAAGATATATTGGGGACAGCCTCTAATCAGCCCCAGCATTTT. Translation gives CASSQDILGTASNQPQHF.

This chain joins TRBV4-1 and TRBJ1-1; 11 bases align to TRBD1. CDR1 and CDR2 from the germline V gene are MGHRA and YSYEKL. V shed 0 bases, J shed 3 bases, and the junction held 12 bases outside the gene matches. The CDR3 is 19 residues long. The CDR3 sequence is CASSQDVGQGARPDTEAFF. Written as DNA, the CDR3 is TGCGCCAGCAGCCAAGATGTCGGACAGGGGGCGCGCCCGGACACTGAAGCTTTCTTT.

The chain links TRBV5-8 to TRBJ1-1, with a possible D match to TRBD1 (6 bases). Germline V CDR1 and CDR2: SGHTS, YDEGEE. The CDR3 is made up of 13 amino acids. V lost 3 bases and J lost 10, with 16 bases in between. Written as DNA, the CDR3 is TGTGCCAGCAGCTACGGGGACATCGGTTCAGCTTTCTTT. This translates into CASSYGDIGSAFF.

The CDR3, as DNA: TGTGCCAGCAGTTTAAGACACTCCTACGAGCAGTACTTC. This codes for CASSLRHSYEQYF. The genes are TRBV28 and TRBJ2-7; no definite D call. Germline V gives CDR1 MDHEN, CDR2 SYDVKM. CDR3 size: 13 residues. The germline V and J ends were trimmed by 2 bases and 0 bases, with 5 bases remaining between them.

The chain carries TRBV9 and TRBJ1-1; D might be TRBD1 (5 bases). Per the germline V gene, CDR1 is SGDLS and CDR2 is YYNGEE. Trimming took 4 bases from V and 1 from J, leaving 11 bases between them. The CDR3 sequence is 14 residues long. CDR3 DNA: TGTGCCAGCAGCCCCTGGGGGGAGAACACTGAAGCTTTCTTT. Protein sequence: CASSPWGENTEAFF.

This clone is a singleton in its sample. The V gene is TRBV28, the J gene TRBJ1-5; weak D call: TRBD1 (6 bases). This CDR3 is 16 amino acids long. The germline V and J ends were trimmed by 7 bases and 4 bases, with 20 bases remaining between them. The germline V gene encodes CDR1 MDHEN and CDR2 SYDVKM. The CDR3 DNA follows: TGTGCCAGCACTCTGGGGGCTTGGACAGTTAATCAGCCCCAGCATTTT. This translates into CASTLGAWTVNQPQHF.

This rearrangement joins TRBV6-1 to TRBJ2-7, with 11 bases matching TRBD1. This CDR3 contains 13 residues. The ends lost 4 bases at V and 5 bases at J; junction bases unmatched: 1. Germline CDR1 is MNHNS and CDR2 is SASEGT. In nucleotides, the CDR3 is TGTGCCAGCAGTGGGACAGGGGGCAACGAGCAGTACTTC. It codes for CASSGTGGNEQYF.

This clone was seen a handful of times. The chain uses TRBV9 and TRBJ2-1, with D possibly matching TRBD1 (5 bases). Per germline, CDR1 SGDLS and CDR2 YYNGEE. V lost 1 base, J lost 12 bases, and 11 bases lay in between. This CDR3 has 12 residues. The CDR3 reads CASSVWGLGQFF. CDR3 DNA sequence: TGTGCCAGCAGCGTATGGGGCTTAGGGCAGTTCTTC.

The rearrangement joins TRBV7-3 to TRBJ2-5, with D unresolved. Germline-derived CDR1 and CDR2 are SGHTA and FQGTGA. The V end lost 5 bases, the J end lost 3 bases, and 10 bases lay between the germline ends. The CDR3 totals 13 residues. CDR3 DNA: TGTGCCAGCAGCCAGAACGTGGAAGAGACCCAGTACTTC. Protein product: CASSQNVEETQYF. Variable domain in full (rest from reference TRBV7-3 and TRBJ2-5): GAGVSQTPSNKVTEKGKYVELRCDPISGHTALYWYRQSLGQGPEFLIYFQGTGAADDSGLPNDRFFAVRPEGSVSTLKIQRTERGDSAVYLCASSQNVEETQYFGPGTRLLVL.

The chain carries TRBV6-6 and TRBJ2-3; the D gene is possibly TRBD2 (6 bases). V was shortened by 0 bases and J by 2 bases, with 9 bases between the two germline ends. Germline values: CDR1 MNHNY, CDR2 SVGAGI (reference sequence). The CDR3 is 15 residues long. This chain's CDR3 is CASSYSRGTTDTQYF. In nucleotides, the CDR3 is TGTGCCAGCAGTTACTCCCGGGGGACCACAGATACGCAGTATTTT.

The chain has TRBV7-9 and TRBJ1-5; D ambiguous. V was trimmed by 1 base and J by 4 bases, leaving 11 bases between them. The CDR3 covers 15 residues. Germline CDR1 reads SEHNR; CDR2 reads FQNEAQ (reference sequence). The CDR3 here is CASSLGGGGNQPQHF. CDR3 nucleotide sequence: TGTGCCAGCAGCTTAGGAGGAGGCGGGAATCAGCCCCAGCATTTT.